These 5 T cell receptor beta chains came from one sample sequenced in a study of cytomegalovirus exposure and HLA in healthy donors. The PCR used 60 Vbeta and 13 Jbeta primers. Profiled with immunoSEQ multiplex PCR; TCRdb holds only in-frame clones, not every one. The sample has 150,000 to 200,000 clones, around four fifths seen once; the top ten hold about 1%. The sample taken for sequencing was PBMCs. These receptors came from a woman aged 40 to 55 in good health and CMV-seronegative.

The gene calls are TRBV19 and TRBJ1-5; 7 nucleotides align to TRBD1. With 9 bases clipped from V and 4 bases from J, the junction kept 6 bases outside the gene matches. Per the germline V gene, CDR1 is LNHDA and CDR2 is SQIVND (reference sequence). This CDR3 has 13 amino acids. CDR3 coding DNA: TGTGCCAGCCACCCGGACAGGAATCAGCCCCAGCATTTT. It is translated as CASHPDRNQPQHF.

The rearrangement uses TRBV4-3 and TRBJ2-3, with 16 positions matching TRBD2. CDR3 length: 16 amino acids. CDR1 and CDR2 from the germline V gene are LGHNA and YSLEER. Trimming at V came to 3 bases and at J to 5 bases, leaving 2 bases not matched to a gene. The CDR3 sequence: CASSQGTSGRVDTQYF. DNA of the CDR3: TGCGCCAGCAGCCAGGGGACTAGCGGGAGGGTAGATACGCAGTATTTT.

Note on this clone: One end of the junction fails to match germline, which may point to a read error. The CDR3 reads CASSGHGQGGNQPQHF. The CDR3 nucleotides read TGTGCCAGCAGCGGACACGGACAGGGGGGCAATCAGCCCCAACATTTT. The rearrangement uses TRBV9 and TRBJ1-5; 10 bases align to TRBD1. This CDR3 has 16 residues. CDR1 and CDR2 from the germline V gene are SGDLS and YYNGEE.

The chain combines TRBV29-1 with TRBJ2-1; tentatively, D is TRBD1 (5 bases). Trimming took 4 bases from V and 8 from J, leaving 12 bases between them. CDR1 and CDR2 (germline): SQVTM, ANQGSEA. The CDR3 contains 12 residues. The CDR3 reads CSVVQGVDEQFF. For the CDR3, the DNA is TGCAGCGTTGTCCAGGGTGTCGATGAGCAGTTCTTC.

The chain employs TRBV6-5 and TRBJ2-7; 7 nucleotides match TRBD1. The ends lost 1 base at V and 2 bases at J; junction bases unmatched: 2. This CDR3 is 14 amino acids long. Germline CDR1 is MNHEY and CDR2 is SVGAGI. Written as DNA, the CDR3 is TGTGCCAGCAGTTACTGGGGGACAGCCTACGAGCAGTACTTC. Encoded protein: CASSYWGTAYEQYF.